The 10 T cell receptor beta chains listed next were all sequenced from one sample in a study of T-cell memory formation after mild COVID-19 (dated by TCRdb to the early 2020s). Library construction relied on 5' RACE. Sequencer: Illumina NovaSeq 6000. In-frame beta chains were kept once TCRdb had trimmed the public reads at Q25 with fastp and called clones with MiXCR. Rows with a matching CDR3 protein are joined into one entry that keeps the most common DNA and genes. This sample comprises 120,000 to 150,000 distinct CDR3 sequences, approximately 5.7% of them detected only once. The ten largest clones capture about 2.1% of the sample. Sequencing used PBMCs or a T cell subset sorted from them (not recorded which). All receptors come from an adult woman who had mild COVID-19 (a few samples of this study predate the infection). The sample titles of this study are shuffled in the database, so cell type and time point are left out; the donor was told from shared clones.

This rearrangement joins TRBV6-6 to TRBJ2-5, with 14 nucleotides matching TRBD2. The CDR3 length is 18 residues. After removal of 5 bases from V and 4 bases from J, the junction contained 12 bases not matched to a gene. Germline V CDR1 and CDR2: MNHNY, SVGAGI (reference sequence). DNA for the CDR3: TGTGCCAGCAGTGCTGAGGGACTAGCGGGAGAGCAGGGAGAGACCCAGTACTTC. Translated, it gives CASSAEGLAGEQGETQYF.

There are a few counts of this clonotype. The CDR3 region is CAILDRLSNQPQHF. The CDR3 DNA is TGTGCCATCCTGGACAGGCTTAGCAATCAGCCCCAGCATTTT. The chain has TRBV6-5 and TRBJ1-5, with TRBD1 identical over 7 bases. CDR3 length: 14 amino acids. Germline V gives CDR1 MNHEY, CDR2 SVGAGI. Trimming at V came to 10 bases and at J to 0 bases, leaving 6 bases not matched to a gene.

CDR3 sequence reads: CASSLDISVASGKKNEQFF. The CDR3 DNA reads as TGTGCCAGCAGCTTAGATATAAGTGTGGCTAGCGGGAAAAAGAATGAGCAGTTCTTC. The chain links TRBV11-2 to TRBJ2-1, with 9 bases lining up with TRBD2. J lost 7 bases, V lost 0 bases, and 16 bases had no gene match. There are 19 residues in the CDR3. CDR1 is SGHAT and CDR2 is FQNNGV in the germline V gene.

This clonotype has just a few counts. The DNA for the CDR3 is TGCGCCAGCAGCAACGGACTAGCTGGGAGCACAGATACGCAGTATTTT. Translated, it gives CASSNGLAGSTDTQYF. The J gene is TRBJ2-3, the V gene TRBV5-1; 8 bases align to TRBD2. Germline loops: CDR1 SGHRS, CDR2 YFSETQ. With 4 bases clipped from V and 0 bases from J, the junction kept 7 bases outside the gene matches. The CDR3 spans 16 residues.

The rearrangement uses TRBV3-1 and TRBJ2-7; TRBD2 matches at 10 bases. This CDR3 contains 15 residues. CDR1 LGHDT and CDR2 YNNKEL come from the germline V gene (reference sequence). The junction had 8 bases not matched to a gene; V was cut back by 6 bases and J by 3 bases. Here the CDR3 reads CASRGLAGALYEQYF. In DNA form, the CDR3 reads TGTGCCAGCAGAGGGCTAGCGGGAGCCCTCTACGAGCAGTACTTC.

CDR3 in DNA: TGTGCCACCAGTGAGGCGGGGCTAGCGGGAGACAATGAGCAGTTCTTC. Its translation is CATSEAGLAGDNEQFF. The V gene is TRBV24-1, the J gene TRBJ2-1; 10 nucleotides line up with TRBD2. V trimming: 4 bases; J trimming: 5 bases; junction bases outside the gene matches: 7. In germline, CDR1 is KGHDR, CDR2 SFDVKD. CDR3 length: 16 amino acids.

J is TRBJ1-1 and V is TRBV4-1, with 7 bases identical to TRBD1. In germline, CDR1 is MGHRA, CDR2 YSYEKL. Germline trimming cut 0 bases from V and 6 bases from J; bases unmatched to any gene: 4. The CDR3 has 14 residues. CDR3 in amino acids: CASSQDYQGAEAFF. The CDR3 DNA reads as TGCGCCAGCAGCCAAGATTACCAGGGGGCTGAAGCTTTCTTT.

The chain recombines TRBV19 with TRBJ2-3; D gene uncertain. Trimming pared 5 bases from V and 1 base from J, leaving 4 bases between. The CDR3 extends over 12 amino acids. Germline lookup yields CDR1 LNHDA and CDR2 SQIVND (reference sequence). CDR3 sequence (DNA): TGTGCCAGTAGTTTCCGCACAGATACGCAGTATTTT. This sequence encodes CASSFRTDTQYF.

This clonotype came up a few times. The rearrangement uses TRBV27 and TRBJ1-2; tentatively, D is TRBD1 (5 bases). The V gene lost 1 base and the J gene lost 6 bases, with 9 bases spanning the gap. The V gene's germline CDR1 is MNHEY and CDR2 SMNVEV (reference sequence). The CDR3 length is 13 residues. CDR3 DNA sequence: TGTGCCAGCAGTTTATTAGGGGCGAATGGCTACACCTTC. This codes for CASSLLGANGYTF.

This clonotype was counted at least ten times. The rearrangement uses TRBV19 and TRBJ1-5, with D unclear. CDR1 and CDR2 (germline): LNHDA, SQIVND (reference sequence). V lost 5 bases and J 6 bases, leaving 11 bases between the germline ends. CDR3 size: 13 residues. The CDR3 protein is CASSVGIGQPQHF. The CDR3 DNA reads as TGTGCCAGTAGTGTCGGGATAGGTCAGCCCCAGCATTTT.